Listed here are 26 T cell receptor beta chains from one sample, sequenced in a study of T cells in Graves' hyperthyroidism and ophthalmopathy. Amplified TCR beta CDR3 regions derived from RNA transcripts. Initially, a first-round RT-PCR of the TCR CDR3 employed the HTBI primer set. A single record per CDR3 protein comes from TCRdb applying MiXCR to the multiplex PCR reads. This table holds over 350,000 distinct CDR3 sequences, about 15% found once. Sequenced material: blood. All receptors come from a man in his late teens or twenties with Graves' ophthalmopathy.

This clonotype was counted many times. This rearrangement joins TRBV5-1 to TRBJ2-1; D may be TRBD1 (6 bases). Germline values: CDR1 SGHRS, CDR2 YFSETQ. V was cut by 4 bases and J by 1 base, with 24 bases left in between. This CDR3 is built from 19 residues. The CDR3 reads CASSHLPGGGVGSYNEQFF. For the CDR3, the DNA is TGCGCCAGCAGCCACCTCCCTGGGGGCGGCGTCGGGTCCTACAATGAGCAGTTCTTC.

The chain couples TRBV6-1 to TRBJ2-3; 8 bases line up with TRBD2. CDR3 length equals 16 residues. The germline V gene has CDR1 MNHNS and CDR2 SASEGT. The V and J ends lost 10 bases and 2 bases, in that order; junction bases with no gene match: 14. The CDR3 is CATKTQTSGSTDTQYF. CDR3 in DNA: TGTGCCACCAAAACCCAAACTAGCGGATCCACAGATACGCAGTATTTT.

This clonotype has ten or more counts. The chain carries TRBV29-1 and TRBJ2-5; TRBD2 aligns across 8 bases. CDR1 and CDR2 from the germline V gene are SQVTM and ANQGSEA. The J segment lost 5 bases and the V segment lost 7 bases, leaving 9 bases of the junction unmatched. The CDR3 runs to 13 residues. The chain's CDR3 is CSDGTSGGETQYF. The CDR3 DNA sequence: TGCAGCGACGGGACTTCGGGAGGGGAGACCCAGTACTTC.

This clonotype was found many times. This chain connects TRBV5-1 to TRBJ1-1, with 12 bases matching TRBD1. Germline V CDR1 and CDR2: SGHRS, YFSETQ. Trimming removed 7 bases from V and 1 base from J; junction bases left unmatched: 11. The length of the CDR3 is 17 residues. The CDR3 DNA reads as TGCGCCAGCGTGGAGGGGACAGGGGGCTTTAAGAACACTGAAGCTTTCTTT. Its translation: CASVEGTGGFKNTEAFF.

This clonotype was detected only a few times. The rearrangement uses TRBV10-3 and TRBJ2-1; 9 nucleotides line up with TRBD2. CDR3 length equals 15 residues. CDR1 and CDR2 (germline): ENHRY, SYGVKD. Trimming took 2 bases from V and 4 from J; bases not matched to a gene: 3. The CDR3 DNA reads as TGTGCCATCAGTGAGGGGACTAGCTCTTACAATGAGCAGTTCTTC. This codes for CAISEGTSSYNEQFF.

This clonotype was counted many times. V usage is TRBV6-1 and J usage is TRBJ2-7; possibly TRBD1 or TRBD2 for D (5 bases each). V shed 7 bases and J shed 0 bases, with 16 bases lying between them. The CDR3 is 15 amino acids. Germline CDR1 is MNHNS and CDR2 is SASEGT. The CDR3 DNA reads TGTGCCAGCAACTCACCGTGGGGGAGCTCCTACGAGCAGTACTTC. Translated: CASNSPWGSSYEQYF.

In this sample, this clonotype turned up many times. The chain combines TRBV7-9 with TRBJ2-3; 10 positions agree with TRBD1. With V trimmed by 7 bases and J by 0 bases, 7 bases remained unmatched. Germline values: CDR1 SEHNR, CDR2 FQNEAQ (reference sequence). This CDR3 region has 16 residues. The CDR3 loop is CASTGTGATSTDTQYF. The CDR3 bases are TGTGCCAGCACTGGGACAGGGGCGACCAGCACAGATACGCAGTATTTT.

This clonotype was counted at least ten times. This chain connects TRBV20-1 to TRBJ2-3, with 11 bases aligning to TRBD2. CDR1 and CDR2 (germline): DFQATT, SNEGSKA (reference sequence). The CDR3 contains 18 residues. V dropped 0 bases and J dropped 4; count of bases not matched to a gene: 12. The CDR3 bases are TGCAGTGCTAGAGATCAGCTAGCGGGAGGCCCGTGGGCAGATACGCAGTATTTT. Translated, it gives CSARDQLAGGPWADTQYF.

This clonotype appeared many times. The rearrangement joins TRBV7-3 to TRBJ2-1; the match to TRBD2 covers 8 bases. CDR3 size: 15 residues. V dropped 5 bases and J dropped 6; count of bases not matched to a gene: 9. CDR1 is SGHTA and CDR2 is FQGTGA in the germline V gene. The CDR3 here is CASSHLGGLVNEQFF. In DNA, the CDR3 is TGTGCCAGCAGCCATTTGGGGGGACTAGTCAATGAGCAGTTCTTC.

A few counts support this clonotype. V is TRBV6-1 and J is TRBJ2-3; D unresolved. With 4 bases removed from V and 0 bases from J, the gap between germline ends came to 8 bases. Looked up from germline, CDR1 is MNHNS and CDR2 is SASEGT. CDR3 length equals 14 residues. Here the CDR3 DNA reads TGTGCCAGCAGTGGCCCTATTAGCACAGATACGCAGTATTTT. Its protein is CASSGPISTDTQYF.

This clonotype was seen many times. The gene calls are TRBV10-3 and TRBJ2-1; possibly TRBD2 for D (6 bases). From germline, CDR1 is ENHRY and CDR2 SYGVKD. The CDR3 sequence is 15 residues long. Trimming removed 2 bases at V and 7 bases at J, with 15 bases between. In DNA form, the CDR3 reads TGTGCCATCAGTGAGCGGGAGAGGTTGAAGAATGAGCAGTTCTTC. This gives the protein CAISERERLKNEQFF.

This clonotype was observed a few times. The V call is TRBV29-1, the J call TRBJ2-2, with TRBD1 as a possible D gene (6 bases). The CDR3 loop spans 13 amino acids. The V and J ends lost 5 bases and 5 bases respectively, with 12 bases between them. Germline V CDR1 and CDR2: SQVTM, ANQGSEA. CDR3 DNA: TGCAGCGTTAAGATACAGGGAACCGGGGAGCTGTTTTTT. Protein: CSVKIQGTGELFF.

In its sample, this clonotype was seen a few times. The chain links TRBV10-3 to TRBJ2-6, with D maybe TRBD1 (6 bases). CDR3 length: 15 residues. Germline-derived CDR1 and CDR2 are ENHRY and SYGVKD. Between the trimmed V and J ends, which lost 5 bases and 3 bases, there was a span of 11 bases. The CDR3 DNA is TGTGCCATCAGTCTAGAGGGGGTTGGGGCCAACGTCCTGACTTTC. Translated, it gives CAISLEGVGANVLTF.

The table lists this clonotype with many counts. The chain couples TRBV7-2 to TRBJ2-3; D remains unclear. The CDR3 loop spans 13 amino acids. The V end lost 5 bases, the J end lost 3 bases, and 9 bases lay between the germline ends. The germline V gene has CDR1 SGHTA and CDR2 FQGNSA. The CDR3 here is CASSVRMTDTQYF. The DNA of the CDR3 is TGTGCCAGCAGCGTCAGGATGACAGATACGCAGTATTTT.

In this sample, this clonotype turned up many times. V usage is TRBV12-3 or TRBV12-4 and J usage is TRBJ1-2; 7 bases agree with TRBD1. The CDR3 runs to 15 residues. Trimming at V came to 7 bases and at J to 2 bases, leaving 10 bases not matched to a gene. The CDR3 sequence: CASTPRTGLNYGYTF. The CDR3 nucleotides are TGTGCCAGCACCCCGAGGACAGGTTTAAACTATGGCTACACCTTC.

This clonotype was detected ten times or more. J is TRBJ2-5 and V is TRBV20-1, with 10 positions matching TRBD2. The length of the CDR3 is 12 residues. Germline V gene lookup returns CDR1 DFQATT and CDR2 SNEGSKA (reference sequence). V trimming: 5 bases; J trimming: 5 bases; junction bases outside the gene matches: 2. CDR3 sequence reads: CSAQTSGETQYF. The CDR3 DNA reads as TGCAGTGCTCAGACTAGCGGGGAGACCCAGTACTTC.

In its sample, this clonotype was seen many times. The gene calls are TRBV30 and TRBJ1-6, with D hard to call. The germline V gene encodes CDR1 GTSNPN and CDR2 SVGIG (reference sequence). This CDR3 is 16 amino acids long. V was shortened by 4 bases and J by 9 bases, with 22 bases between the two germline ends. In nucleotides, the CDR3 is TGTGCCTGGACCTTCTCCTCGGGATCTACAAGTTCACCCCTCCACTTT. Translating gives CAWTFSSGSTSSPLHF. The full variable domain, rest sourced from reference TRBV30 and TRBJ1-6, is SQTIHQWPATLVQPVGSPLSLECTVEGTSNPNLYWYRQAAGRGLQLLFYSVGIGQISSEVPQNLSASRPQDRQFILSSKKLLLSDSGFYLCAWTFSSGSTSSPLHFGNGTRLTVT.

This clonotype was recorded at least ten times. The chain has TRBV11-2 and TRBJ1-1; D is perhaps TRBD1 (5 bases). Germline V gene data show CDR1 as SGHAT and CDR2 as FQNNGV. V gave up 5 bases and J gave up 4 bases, with 11 bases separating them. This CDR3 region has 13 residues. The CDR3 reads CASSPSGTTEAFF. The CDR3 coding sequence is TGTGCCAGCAGCCCCTCCGGGACCACTGAAGCTTTCTTT. Drawing the rest from reference TRBV11-2 and TRBJ1-1, the complete variable domain is EAGVAQSPRYKIIEKRQSVAFWCNPISGHATLYWYQQILGQGPKLLIQFQNNGVVDDSQLPKDRFSAERLKGVDSTLKIQPAKLEDSAVYLCASSPSGTTEAFFGQGTRLTVV.

This clonotype turned up a few times. The chain employs TRBV3-1 and TRBJ2-2; D unresolved. There are 17 residues in the CDR3. The ends were cut back, 0 bases at V and 0 bases at J, with 11 bases in the middle. Germline V gives CDR1 LGHDT, CDR2 YNNKEL (reference sequence). CDR3 region: CASSQDRRAANTGELFF. The CDR3 DNA reads TGTGCCAGCAGCCAAGATAGGCGAGCCGCGAACACCGGGGAGCTGTTTTTT.

In this sample, this clonotype turned up many times. J is TRBJ2-7 and V is TRBV18; no clear D. The germline V and J ends were trimmed by 1 base and 0 bases, with 7 bases remaining between them. The CDR3 runs 14 residues. Germline assignment: CDR1 KGHSH and CDR2 LQKENI. CDR3 sequence: CASSPQTNSYEQYF. The DNA of the CDR3 is TGTGCCAGCTCACCACAGACAAACTCCTACGAGCAGTACTTC.

This clonotype has just a few counts. Written as DNA, the CDR3 is TGTGCCAGCAGTTTATACCTCGGGGCAGGGATATTCGCTAACTATGGCTACACCTTC. It is translated as CASSLYLGAGIFANYGYTF. This sequence joins TRBV6-2 or TRBV6-3 and TRBJ1-2, with D possibly matching TRBD1 (5 bases). Germline CDR1 MNHEY, CDR2 SVGEGT. This CDR3 has 19 residues. V lost 4 bases, J lost 0 bases, and 24 bases lay in between.

The sample holds a few counts of this clonotype. CDR3 sequence: CASSPLSPSGWPMLNYGYTF. DNA for the CDR3: TGTGCCAGCAGCCCCCTTTCGCCATCAGGGTGGCCTATGCTAAACTATGGCTACACCTTC. The genes are TRBV14 and TRBJ1-2; the D gene is possibly TRBD1 (5 bases). This CDR3 spans 20 amino acids. With 4 bases removed from V and 2 bases from J, the gap between germline ends came to 29 bases. CDR1 and CDR2 (germline): SGHDN, FVKESK.

This clonotype was detected many times. The chain couples TRBV12-3 or TRBV12-4 to TRBJ2-1, with 8 bases that match TRBD2. This CDR3 has 16 amino acids. The J segment lost 6 bases and the V segment lost 2 bases, leaving 9 bases of the junction unmatched. The CDR3 DNA is TGTGCCAGCAGTTTAAGGGAAGCGGGAGTGCTCAATGAGCAGTTCTTC. Protein product: CASSLREAGVLNEQFF.

This clonotype was counted only a few times. CDR3 protein: CASSLRLAGGSGELFF. The CDR3 DNA reads as TGTGCCAGCAGTTTAAGACTAGCGGGGGGCTCCGGGGAGCTGTTTTTT. The chain carries TRBV12-3 or TRBV12-4 and TRBJ2-2; 13 bases are shared with TRBD2. J was trimmed by 6 bases and V by 2 bases; bases with no gene match: 3. This CDR3 spans 16 amino acids.

This clonotype was observed at least ten times. This chain links TRBV7-8 with TRBJ1-5, with a possible D match to TRBD1 (5 bases). The CDR3 loop spans 13 amino acids. Germline CDR1 SGHVS, CDR2 FQNEAQ. Deletions cut 5 bases from V and 4 bases from J, with 9 bases between. The CDR3 DNA reads TGTGCCAGCAGCCTAGGGGTAAATCAGCCCCAGCATTTT. The encoded protein is CASSLGVNQPQHF.

This clonotype has a count of ten or more. The chain is built from TRBV6-2 or TRBV6-3 and TRBJ1-5, with 9 positions matching TRBD1. The CDR3 is 15 residues long. After removal of 6 bases from V and 6 bases from J, the junction contained 9 bases not matched to a gene. Germline V lookup: CDR1 MNHEY, CDR2 SVGEGT. In DNA form, the CDR3 reads TGTGCCAGCAGCAAACCGGGACAGGGAATTCAGCCCCAGCATTTT. Its protein product is CASSKPGQGIQPQHF.